What follows are 20 T cell receptor beta chains derived from one specimen sequenced in a study of T cell repertoires in cytomegalovirus infection. Each CDR3 protein is one row after TCRdb ran MiXCR on the reads. Of about half a million distinct CDR3 sequences detected, about two fifths appear once; the ten largest clones hold roughly two fifths. Antigens of these TCRs are unknown. Here the sequenced sample was cultured PBMCs, taken from culture after CMV antigen stimulation. All receptors derive from a human donor in good health (CMV status not recorded). Some clones in this sample may be carry-over from other donors' samples.

There are a few counts of this clonotype. V is TRBV7-8 and J is TRBJ2-2; D might be TRBD1 (5 bases). CDR1 and CDR2 (germline): SGHVS, FQNEAQ. The CDR3 loop spans 18 amino acids. Trimming took off 7 bases at V and 2 bases at J, with 23 bases between the two ends. This CDR3 reads CASTSPRVRALNTGELFF. In nucleotides, the CDR3 is TGTGCCAGCACTTCTCCCAGGGTCAGGGCTCTAAACACCGGGGAGCTGTTTTTT.

J is TRBJ2-1 and V is TRBV20-1, with D possibly being TRBD2 (7 bases). The CDR3 sequence is 15 residues long. Germline CDR1 DFQATT, CDR2 SNEGSKA (reference sequence). V was clipped by 0 bases and J by 9 bases, with 18 bases between them. The CDR3: CSARDGGGSRREQFF. The CDR3 DNA reads as TGCAGTGCTAGAGATGGGGGCGGGAGTCGCCGTGAGCAGTTCTTC.

The rearrangement links TRBV7-2 to TRBJ2-1, with 9 bases lining up with TRBD2. CDR3 size: 17 residues. Germline V gene lookup returns CDR1 SGHTA and CDR2 FQGNSA. V dropped 5 bases and J dropped 0; count of bases not matched to a gene: 8. This CDR3 is CASSAQPSGVSYNEQFF. Written as DNA, the CDR3 is TGTGCCAGCAGCGCCCAACCTAGCGGGGTCTCCTACAATGAGCAGTTCTTC.

Regarding this clonotype: Possible read error: a much larger clone is one base away. The chain combines TRBV7-2 with TRBJ2-7; D possibly corresponds to TRBD1 (6 bases). The length of the CDR3 is 15 residues. Germline V gene lookup returns CDR1 SGHTA and CDR2 FQGNSA. The CDR3: CASSSRDKSSYEQCF. CDR3 DNA: TGTGCCAGCAGCTCCCGGGACAAGAGCTCCTACGAGCAGTGCTTC.

V is TRBV7-2 and J is TRBJ2-7, with TRBD2 matching 8 bases. The V gene end was trimmed by 6 bases and the J gene end by 4 bases; junction bases not matched to a gene: 8. The CDR3 extends over 14 amino acids. The germline CDR1 and CDR2 sequences are SGHTA and FQGNSA. CDR3 coding DNA: TGTGCCAGCAGTACGACGAGCGGGAGTTACGAGCAGTACTTC. Its translation: CASSTTSGSYEQYF.

V gene TRBV28 combines with J gene TRBJ1-1; D remains unclear. Looked up from germline, CDR1 is MDHEN and CDR2 is SYDVKM. V lost 7 bases, J lost 4 bases, and 16 bases lay in between. The CDR3 has 14 amino acids. In nucleotides, the CDR3 is TGTGCCAGCACCGACTGGGGTTATGGCACTGAAGCTTTCTTT. It yields the protein CASTDWGYGTEAFF.

The rearrangement uses TRBV7-8 and TRBJ2-5, with TRBD1 as a possible D gene (5 bases). Germline V gene lookup returns CDR1 SGHVS and CDR2 FQNEAQ. V shed 4 bases and J shed 2 bases, with 14 bases lying between them. The CDR3 is 15 residues long. In DNA, the CDR3 is TGTGCCAGCAGCTCGTGGGGCCGACAGCAAGAGACCCAGTACTTC. Translating it yields CASSSWGRQQETQYF.

This clonotype was detected a few times. The V and J genes are TRBV6-5 and TRBJ2-2, with TRBD1 identical over 7 bases. The CDR3 is made up of 16 amino acids. V trimming: 2 bases; J trimming: 4 bases; junction bases outside the gene matches: 7. Germline V gene data show CDR1 as MNHEY and CDR2 as SVGAGI. Here the CDR3 reads CASSYPTGVATGELFF. Here the CDR3 DNA reads TGTGCCAGCAGTTACCCCACAGGGGTGGCCACCGGGGAGCTGTTTTTT.

The chain has TRBV2 and TRBJ2-2, with D perhaps matching TRBD2 (6 bases). The CDR3 has 15 amino acids. The V end was cut by 7 bases, the J end by 4 bases, with 16 bases between. CDR1 and CDR2 from the germline V gene are SNHLY and FYNNEI. The CDR3 region is CASTEEGLGTGELFF. CDR3 nucleotide sequence: TGTGCCAGCACCGAGGAGGGGCTCGGCACCGGGGAGCTGTTTTTT. Complete variable domain (other parts from reference TRBV2 and TRBJ2-2): EPEVTQTPSHQVTQMGQEVILRCVPISNHLYFYWYRQILGQKVEFLVSFYNNEISEKSEIFDDQFSVERPDGSNFTLKIRSTKLEDSAMYFCASTEEGLGTGELFFGEGSRLTVL.

This clonotype has more than one count but fewer than ten. The rearrangement joins TRBV12-3 or TRBV12-4 to TRBJ2-1; 11 nucleotides line up with TRBD2. V was clipped by 10 bases and J by 6 bases; unmatched bases: 8. This CDR3 has 14 residues. CDR3 coding DNA: TGTGCCATACTGGGGACTAGCGGACCCAATGAGCAGTTCTTC. Translating it yields CAILGTSGPNEQFF.

This clonotype was counted a few times. The rearrangement joins TRBV27 to TRBJ2-7; the D gene is possibly TRBD2 (6 bases). The germline gives CDR1 MNHEY, CDR2 SMNVEV (reference sequence). This CDR3 contains 13 residues. Trimming left V 4 bases short and J 7 bases short, with 14 bases between. CDR3 DNA sequence: TGTGCCAGCAGTTCTTTGACCGGGAGTGAGCAGTACTTC. It encodes CASSSLTGSEQYF.

The chain is built from TRBV5-5 and TRBJ2-1; D is unresolved. Germline CDR1 and CDR2: SGHKS and YYEKEE (reference sequence). The CDR3 has 15 residues. Trimming left V 2 bases short and J 1 base short, with 10 bases between. The CDR3 region has the DNA TGTGCCAGCAGCTTTTCTCCGAGGTCCTACAATGAGCAGTTCTTC. As protein: CASSFSPRSYNEQFF.

This clonotype has more than one count but fewer than ten. Relative to the germline gene, one junction end is altered; a read error may explain this. The chain couples TRBV7-2 to TRBJ1-2; 9 bases fit TRBD1. There are 17 residues in the CDR3. Germline assignment: CDR1 SGHTA and CDR2 FQGNSA. The CDR3 sequence: CASSLPGQGEDSYGYIF. CDR3 nucleotides: TGTGCCAGCAGCTTACCGGGACAGGGAGAGGATTCCTATGGCTACATCTTC.

V is TRBV6-6 and J is TRBJ1-3; D might be TRBD1 (6 bases). This CDR3 is 18 amino acids long. Germline CDR1 is MNHNY and CDR2 is SVGAGI (reference sequence). Trimming removed 0 bases at V and 0 bases at J, with 15 bases between. Here the CDR3 reads CASSYSMGATISGNTIYF. The CDR3 region has the DNA TGTGCCAGCAGTTACTCGATGGGGGCGACGATCTCTGGAAACACCATATATTTT.

The chain combines TRBV25-1 with TRBJ2-2; TRBD1 might be the D (6 bases). Trimming left V 4 bases short and J 3 bases short, with 12 bases between. Germline-derived CDR1 and CDR2 are MGHDK and SYGVNS. The CDR3 is 15 residues long. In DNA, the CDR3 is TGTGCCAGCAGTGCTGGGGGCAGCTACACCGGGGAGCTGTTTTTT. It translates to CASSAGGSYTGELFF.

This sequence joins TRBV20-1 and TRBJ2-3; unclear D gene. V was shortened by 7 bases and J by 1 base, with 9 bases between the two germline ends. This CDR3 is built from 12 residues. Germline V gene sequence: CDR1 DFQATT, CDR2 SNEGSKA (reference sequence). CDR3 DNA: TGCAGTGTCCCTGTCGGCACAGATACGCAGTATTTT. Amino acids: CSVPVGTDTQYF.

This clonotype was counted at least ten times. The chain couples TRBV7-2 to TRBJ1-3, with 9 nucleotides matching TRBD1. Germline CDR1 SGHTA, CDR2 FQGNSA. This CDR3 is built from 15 residues. The V and J ends lost 2 bases and 4 bases, in that order; junction bases with no gene match: 3. CDR3 in DNA: TGTGCCAGCAGCTTAAGGACAGGGGAAGGAAACACCATATATTTT. It specifies CASSLRTGEGNTIYF.

The rearrangement uses TRBV7-9 and TRBJ2-3; a weak D match, TRBD1 (5 bases). CDR1 SEHNR and CDR2 FQNEAQ come from the germline V gene (reference sequence). Trimming stripped 5 bases from V and 4 bases from J, with 25 bases between. This CDR3 is built from 18 residues. The CDR3 DNA follows: TGTGCCAGCAGCGCGCAGGGTTCGGGCCTCACCACAGCAGATACGCAGTATTTT. Amino acids: CASSAQGSGLTTADTQYF.

This chain links TRBV7-2 with TRBJ2-7; D gene unclear. From germline, CDR1 is SGHTA and CDR2 FQGNSA. The germline V and J ends were trimmed by 5 bases and 0 bases, with 14 bases remaining between them. There are 15 residues in the CDR3. For the CDR3, the DNA is TGTGCCAGCAGCATAGGACCATCGAACTCCTACGAGCAGTACTTC. Encoded protein: CASSIGPSNSYEQYF.

V and J are TRBV7-2 and TRBJ2-7; 7 bases are a match to TRBD2. Germline values: CDR1 SGHTA, CDR2 FQGNSA. Unmatched junction bases numbered 5, after V lost 3 bases and J lost 0 bases. The CDR3 loop spans 15 amino acids. The CDR3 sequence is CASSFLSGPSYEQYF. In DNA, the CDR3 is TGTGCCAGCAGCTTCCTTAGCGGGCCCTCCTACGAGCAGTACTTC.